Listed below are T cell receptor beta chains from one sample, sequenced in a study of CD8 T cells in Susac syndrome. TCRdb ran MiXCR on the immunoSEQ multiplex PCR reads and lists one entry per CDR3 protein. The table has about 300,000 distinct CDR3 sequences, around 91% seen once. Source material: CD8+ T cells from PBMCs. All receptors derive from a human donor with multiple sclerosis. The CDR3 runs from the conserved cysteine through the conserved F or W. Each record gives: V gene, clone size, J gene, D gene, CDR3 protein, CDR3 DNA. D genes are given only for firm matches. Only part of the rows carry a size: once, few, many, or a class if the clone is expanded.

>TRBV23-1|.|TRBJ1-4|.
CASVEGWWATEKLFF
TGCGCCAGCGTGGAGGGGTGGTGGGCGACTGAAAAACTGTTTTTT
>TRBV20-1|once|TRBJ2-7|TRBD2
CSARHLADYEQYF
TGCAGTGCTAGACACCTAGCGGACTACGAGCAGTACTTC
>TRBV2|once|TRBJ1-4|.
CASMEGPSATNEKLFF
TGTGCCAGCATGGAAGGGCCCTCCGCAACTAATGAAAAACTGTTTTTT
>TRBV19|once|TRBJ1-2|.
CASSIASTDYTF
TGTGCCAGTAGTATCGCGTCGACGGACTACACCTTC
>TRBV11-3|.|TRBJ2-6|.
CASSSGPAGGANVLTF
TGTGCCAGCAGCTCCGGTCCCGCGGGAGGGGCCAACGTCCTGACTTTC
>TRBV7-2|.|TRBJ2-5|TRBD2
CASSLDLAGRAYQETQYF
TGTGCCAGCAGCTTAGATTTAGCTGGGAGGGCGTACCAAGAGACCCAGTACTTC
>TRBV6-4|.|TRBJ1-1|.
CASRASTENTEAFF
TGTGCCAGCAGAGCCTCGACAGAGAACACTGAAGCTTTCTTT
>TRBV6-5|.|TRBJ2-5|.
CASLGHTRETQYF
TGTGCCAGCTTGGGACACACAAGGGAGACCCAGTACTTC
>TRBV27|.|TRBJ1-4|.
CASSLGRGEKLFF
TGTGCCAGCAGTTTGGGCAGGGGTGAAAAACTGTTTTTT
>TRBV3-1|.|TRBJ2-1|.
CASSSLIGSSYNEQFF
TGTGCCAGCAGTTCCCTTATTGGTAGCTCCTACAATGAGCAGTTCTTC
>TRBV30|.|TRBJ2-6|.
CAWSVAGISGANVLTF
TGTGCCTGGAGTGTGGCGGGCATCTCTGGGGCCAACGTCCTGACTTTC
>TRBV5-6|.|TRBJ2-7|.
CASSPSPRSGPTLSYEQYF
TGTGCCAGCAGCCCATCCCCTCGATCCGGACCCACATTATCCTACGAGCAGTACTTC
>TRBV6-2/TRBV6-3|.|TRBJ2-4|.
CASGGFDRQNIQYF
TGTGCCAGCGGTGGTTTTGACAGACAAAACATTCAGTACTTC
>TRBV6-2/TRBV6-3|.|TRBJ2-7|.
CASSPSFQEQYF
TGTGCCAGCAGCCCCTCCTTCCAGGAGCAGTACTTC
>TRBV12-3/TRBV12-4|.|TRBJ2-1|.
CASSGDRIDEQFF
TGTGCCAGCAGTGGAGACAGGATCGATGAGCAGTTCTTC
>TRBV6-5|.|TRBJ2-3|.
CASSYEDGTTDTQYF
TGTGCCAGCAGTTACGAGGATGGGACCACAGATACGCAGTATTTT
>TRBV5-4|.|TRBJ2-7|TRBD2
CASTGTSSYEQYF
TGTGCCAGCACCGGGACTAGCAGCTACGAGCAGTACTTC
>TRBV27|few|TRBJ2-3|.
CASSLMNTQYF
TGTGCCAGCAGTTTAATGAATACGCAGTATTTT
>TRBV25-1|.|TRBJ2-7|.
CASRAGVYEQYF
TGTGCCAGCAGAGCAGGGGTCTACGAGCAGTACTTC
>TRBV28|.|TRBJ1-4|TRBD1
CASSARRTGREKLFF
TGTGCCAGCAGTGCTCGGAGGACAGGCAGGGAAAAACTGTTTTTT
>TRBV20-1|.|TRBJ2-1|.
CSAGTFPGSNEQFF
TGCAGTGCAGGGACCTTTCCGGGAAGCAATGAGCAGTTCTTC
>TRBV2|.|TRBJ2-7|.
CASNGPSYEQYF
TGTGCCAGCAACGGTCCCTCCTACGAGCAGTACTTC
>TRBV6-4|.|TRBJ2-6|TRBD1
CASSLQGDGANVLTF
TGTGCCAGCAGTCTACAGGGGGATGGGGCCAACGTCCTGACTTTC
>TRBV4-1|.|TRBJ2-7|.
CASSQEYRTYEQYF
TGCGCCAGCAGCCAAGAGTACAGGACCTACGAGCAGTACTTC
>TRBV28|.|TRBJ1-3|.
CASTKRGAPGNTIYF
TGTGCCAGCACCAAGAGGGGGGCGCCTGGAAACACCATATATTTT
>TRBV19|.|TRBJ2-7|.
CASTPDPRGYEQYF
TGTGCCAGTACCCCAGACCCCAGGGGCTACGAGCAGTACTTC
>TRBV28|.|TRBJ2-7|TRBD2
CASRPAAGISYEQYF
TGTGCCAGCAGGCCGGCAGCGGGGATCTCCTACGAGCAGTACTTC
>TRBV19|.|TRBJ2-7|TRBD1
CASSIARDSYYEQYF
TGTGCCAGTAGTATAGCCCGGGACAGTTACTACGAGCAGTACTTC
>TRBV13|few|TRBJ2-1|.
CASSLARNEQFF
TGTGCCAGCAGCTTAGCGCGCAATGAGCAGTTCTTC
>TRBV29-1|.|TRBJ2-1|TRBD2
CSVELAGALFNEQFF
TGCAGCGTTGAACTAGCGGGAGCTTTATTCAATGAGCAGTTCTTC
>TRBV20-1|.|TRBJ2-1|TRBD2
CSAIHPGLNGRLGNEQFF
TGCAGTGCTATCCATCCAGGGTTGAACGGGAGGCTTGGCAATGAGCAGTTCTTC
>TRBV28|.|TRBJ2-1|.
CASSSNLGDEQFF
TGTGCCAGCAGTTCCAACCTAGGTGATGAGCAGTTCTTC
>TRBV7-2|.|TRBJ1-2|TRBD1
CASSHRTGGGRDGYTF
TGTGCCAGCAGCCACAGGACAGGGGGCGGAAGGGATGGCTACACCTTC
>TRBV29-1|.|TRBJ2-2|.
CSVEGVNTGELFF
TGCAGCGTTGAAGGAGTGAACACCGGGGAGCTGTTTTTT
>TRBV13|.|TRBJ2-5|TRBD2
CASSTSGGAIQETQYF
TGTGCCAGCAGCACCAGCGGGGGGGCGATCCAAGAGACCCAGTACTTC
>TRBV5-4|few|TRBJ2-3|.
CASSLLGLTRDTQYF
TGTGCCAGCAGCTTGTTAGGGCTCACGAGAGATACGCAGTATTTT
>TRBV12-3/TRBV12-4|.|TRBJ2-3|TRBD1
CASSGTGGGGTDTQYF
TGTGCCAGCAGTGGAACAGGGGGCGGAGGGACAGATACGCAGTATTTT
>TRBV6-2/TRBV6-3|.|TRBJ2-7|.
CASIPAGSYEQYF
TGTGCCAGCATCCCCGCCGGCTCCTACGAGCAGTACTTC
>TRBV28|once|TRBJ2-4|.
CASSLIFGELLAKNIQYF
TGTGCCAGCAGTTTAATCTTCGGCGAATTACTAGCCAAAAACATTCAGTACTTC
>TRBV6-5|.|TRBJ2-7|TRBD2
CASSYSRGLAGSYEQYF
TGTGCCAGCAGTTACTCGAGGGGACTAGCGGGGTCCTACGAGCAGTACTTC
>TRBV30|once|TRBJ1-4|.
CAPPSRPGTTNEKLFF
TGTGCCCCCCCCTCCCGGCCCGGAACAACTAATGAAAAACTGTTTTTT
>TRBV20-1|.|TRBJ2-5|.
CSARRRWGQETQYF
TGCAGTGCTAGACGCAGGTGGGGCCAAGAGACCCAGTACTTC
>TRBV29-1|.|TRBJ2-7|.
CRVQGSSYEQYF
TGCAGAGTTCAGGGAAGCTCCTACGAGCAGTACTTC
>TRBV7-3|.|TRBJ2-6|.
CASSITGSGANVLTF
TGTGCCAGCAGCATTACAGGGTCCGGGGCCAACGTCCTGACTTTC
>TRBV6-5|.|TRBJ1-2|TRBD1
CASSYLVTGGGWSGYTF
TGTGCCAGCAGTTACTTAGTGACAGGGGGCGGCTGGAGTGGCTACACCTTC
>TRBV7-9|once|TRBJ2-3|TRBD2
CASSFVTSGGRDTQYF
TGTGCCAGCAGCTTCGTCACTAGCGGGGGGAGAGATACGCAGTATTTT
>TRBV13|.|TRBJ2-2|TRBD2
CASLERVGAGARGELFF
TGTGCCAGCCTCGAAAGAGTGGGAGCGGGAGCCCGTGGGGAGCTGTTTTTT
>TRBV27|once|TRBJ2-7|.
CASTMLASWTHEQYF
TGTGCCAGCACGATGTTGGCTAGCTGGACCCACGAGCAGTACTTC
>TRBV6-1|once|TRBJ2-7|.
CASSVRFTYEQYF
TGTGCCAGCAGTGTAAGGTTCACCTACGAGCAGTACTTC
>TRBV15|.|TRBJ2-3|TRBD2
CATVTSGGSTDTQYF
TGTGCCACCGTAACTAGCGGGGGAAGCACAGATACGCAGTATTTT
>TRBV7-9|.|TRBJ2-2|.
CASSLPAGSTSTGELFF
TGTGCCAGCAGCTTACCGGCGGGAAGTACGAGCACCGGGGAGCTGTTTTTT